The entry below describes one T cell receptor (beta chain). TCRdb keeps only in-frame clones here, not all; method: immunoSEQ multiplex PCR. Of roughly 130,000 clones listed, roughly nine tenths are singletons. The sample originates from a study of T cell responses to AZD1222 COVID-19 vaccine. The CDR3 contains 14 residues. The germline V gene has CDR1 GTSNPN and CDR2 SVGIG (reference sequence). Deletions cut 0 bases from V and 7 bases from J, with 10 bases between. The sample was peripheral blood, taken on day 0 of AZD1222 vaccination. The gene calls are TRBV30 and TRBJ1-6; D is unclear. This sequence originates from an adult in good health. The CDR3 is CAWSVRGENSPLHF. Written as DNA, the CDR3 is TGTGCCTGGAGTGTACGCGGCGAAAATTCACCCCTCCACTTT. The entire variable domain, with the rest obtained from reference TRBV30 and TRBJ1-6, is as follows: SQTIHQWPATLVQPVGSPLSLECTVEGTSNPNLYWYRQAAGRGLQLLFYSVGIGQISSEVPQNLSASRPQDRQFILSSKKLLLSDSGFYLCAWSVRGENSPLHFGNGTRLTVT.